Below, 2 T cell receptor beta chains from the same sample are listed, as sequenced in a study of T cell repertoires in cytomegalovirus infection. Via MiXCR, TCRdb re-called the reads, giving one row per CDR3 protein. The table shows around 530,000 distinct CDR3 sequences, with around 27% occurring only once. Specimen: PBMCs. These TCRs come from a human donor in good health (CMV status not recorded). Some clones in this sample may be carry-over from other donors' samples.

The sample holds many counts of this clonotype. The chain carries TRBV2 and TRBJ1-5; D gene unclear. The germline V gene encodes CDR1 SNHLY and CDR2 FYNNEI. Trimming took off 6 bases at V and 5 bases at J, with 11 bases between the two ends. The CDR3 runs 13 residues. The CDR3 DNA reads TGTGCCAGCAGGCCCAGGTGGGATCAGCCCCAGCATTTT. Its translation is CASRPRWDQPQHF.

The chain carries TRBV28 and TRBJ2-1; 8 positions match TRBD2. This CDR3 contains 13 residues. CDR1 MDHEN and CDR2 SYDVKM come from the germline V gene. V trimming: 7 bases; J trimming: 9 bases; junction bases outside the gene matches: 8. Here the CDR3 reads CASIPGLVGEQFF. In nucleotides, the CDR3 is TGTGCCAGCATCCCGGGACTAGTGGGTGAGCAGTTCTTC.